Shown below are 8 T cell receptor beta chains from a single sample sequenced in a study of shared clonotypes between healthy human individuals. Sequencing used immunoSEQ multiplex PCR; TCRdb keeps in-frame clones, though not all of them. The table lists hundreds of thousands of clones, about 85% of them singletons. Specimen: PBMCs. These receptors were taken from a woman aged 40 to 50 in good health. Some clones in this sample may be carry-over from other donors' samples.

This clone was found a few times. In DNA form, the CDR3 reads TGTGCCTGGAGTGTAAAAGGGTATGAAAAACTGTTTTTT. Its translation is CAWSVKGYEKLFF. This rearrangement joins TRBV30 to TRBJ1-4, with unresolved D. The ends were cut back, 0 bases at V and 6 bases at J, with 8 bases in the middle. Germline CDR1 is GTSNPN and CDR2 is SVGIG (reference sequence). The CDR3 consists of 13 residues.

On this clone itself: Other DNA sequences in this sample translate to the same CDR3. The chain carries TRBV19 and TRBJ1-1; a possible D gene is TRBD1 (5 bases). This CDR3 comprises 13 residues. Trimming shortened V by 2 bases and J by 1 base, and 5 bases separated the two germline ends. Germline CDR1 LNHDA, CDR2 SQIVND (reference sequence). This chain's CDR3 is CASSIRGNTEAFF. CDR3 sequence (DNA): TGTGCCAGTAGTATAAGGGGGAACACTGAAGCTTTCTTT.

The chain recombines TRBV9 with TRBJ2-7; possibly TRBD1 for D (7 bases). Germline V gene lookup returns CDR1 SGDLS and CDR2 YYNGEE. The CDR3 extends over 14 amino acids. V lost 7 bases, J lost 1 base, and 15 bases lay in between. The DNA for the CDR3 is TGTGCCAGCTCCCCCTCAGGGGGGTCCTACGAGCAGTACTTC. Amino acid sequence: CASSPSGGSYEQYF.

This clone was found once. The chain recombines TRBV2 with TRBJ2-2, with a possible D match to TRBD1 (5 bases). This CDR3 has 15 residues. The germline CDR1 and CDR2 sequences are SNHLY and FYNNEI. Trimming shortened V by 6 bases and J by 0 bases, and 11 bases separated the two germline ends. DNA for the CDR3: TGTGCCAGCAGCCTCAGGGTGGCGAACACCGGGGAGCTGTTTTTT. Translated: CASSLRVANTGELFF.

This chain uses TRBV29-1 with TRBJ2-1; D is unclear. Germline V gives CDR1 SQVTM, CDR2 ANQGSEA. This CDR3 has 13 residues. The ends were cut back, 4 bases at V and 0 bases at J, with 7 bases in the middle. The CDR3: CSVVTPSYNEQFF. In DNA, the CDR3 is TGCAGCGTTGTCACCCCCTCCTACAATGAGCAGTTCTTC.

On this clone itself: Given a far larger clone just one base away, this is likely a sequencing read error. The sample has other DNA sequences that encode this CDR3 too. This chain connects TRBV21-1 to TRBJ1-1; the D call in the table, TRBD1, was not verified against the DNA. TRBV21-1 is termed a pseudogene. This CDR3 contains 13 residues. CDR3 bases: TGTGCCAGCAGCAAAGTTGACAACACCGAAGCTTTCTTT. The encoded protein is CASSKVDNTEAFF.

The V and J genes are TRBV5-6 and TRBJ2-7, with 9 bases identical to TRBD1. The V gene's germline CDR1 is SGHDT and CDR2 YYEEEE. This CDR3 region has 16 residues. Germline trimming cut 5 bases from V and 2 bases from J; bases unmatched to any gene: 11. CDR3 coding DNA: TGTGCCAGCAGTTTCGGGACAGGGAAACCAGCCTACGAGCAGTACTTC. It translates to CASSFGTGKPAYEQYF. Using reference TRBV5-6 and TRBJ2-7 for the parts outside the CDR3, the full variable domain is DAGVTQSPTHLIKTRGQQVTLRCSPKSGHDTVSWYQQALGQGPQFIFQYYEEEERQRGNFPDRFSGHQFPNYSSELNVNALLLGDSALYLCASSFGTGKPAYEQYFGPGTRLTVT.

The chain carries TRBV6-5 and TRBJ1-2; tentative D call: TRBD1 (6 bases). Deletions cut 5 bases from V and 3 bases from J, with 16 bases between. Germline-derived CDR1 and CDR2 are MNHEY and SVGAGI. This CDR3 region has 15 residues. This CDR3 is CASSPTKRGDYGYTF. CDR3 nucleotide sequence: TGTGCCAGCAGTCCGACGAAGAGGGGGGACTATGGCTACACCTTC.